These 18 T cell receptor beta chains share one sample of origin, sequenced in a study of cytomegalovirus exposure and HLA in healthy donors. The PCR used 60 Vbeta and 13 Jbeta primers. Libraries were prepared by immunoSEQ multiplex PCR; TCRdb keeps only in-frame clonotypes and omits some of them. This table has roughly 150,000 clones, over 60% appearing once. Sequencing was performed on PBMCs. These receptors were collected from a man in his forties in good health and CMV-seronegative.

The genes are TRBV2 and TRBJ2-5; no reliable D call. The assigned J gene may be wrong: the sequence end matches TRBJ2-7 better. Germline V CDR1 and CDR2: SNHLY, FYNNEI. The CDR3 spans 11 residues. The CDR3 coding sequence is TGTGCCAGCAGTGATTTCTACGAGCAGTACTTC. It specifies CASSDFYEQYF.

The genes are TRBV28 and TRBJ1-5; 7 nucleotides align to TRBD1. V lost 7 bases and J lost 5; bases outside the gene matches: 11. Germline lookup yields CDR1 MDHEN and CDR2 SYDVKM. The CDR3 is 15 residues long. In DNA form, the CDR3 reads TGTGCCAGCACCCCGGGAGACAGGGACTATCAGCCCCAGCATTTT. Amino acids: CASTPGDRDYQPQHF.

The CDR3 coding sequence is TGTGCCAGCAGTATGGGGGGGTGGGTCTACGAGCAGTACTTC. Residues: CASSMGGWVYEQYF. The V gene is TRBV6-1, the J gene TRBJ2-7; 7 positions match TRBD2. Germline assignment: CDR1 MNHNS and CDR2 SASEGT. V shed 5 bases and J 3 bases; nucleotides not matched to a gene: 7. This CDR3 is 14 amino acids long.

J is TRBJ2-3 and V is TRBV4-3; TRBD2 is a possible D gene (6 bases). The CDR3 is 16 amino acids. The V gene lost 3 bases and the J gene lost 2 bases, with 15 bases spanning the gap. Germline CDR1 is LGHNA and CDR2 is YSLEER. This CDR3 is CASSQGGLPSTDTQYF. The CDR3 DNA follows: TGCGCCAGCAGCCAGGGAGGACTCCCATCCACAGATACGCAGTATTTT.

The rearrangement uses TRBV30 and TRBJ1-6, with D possibly matching TRBD1 (6 bases). CDR3 length: 13 amino acids. Trimming shortened V by 7 bases and J by 7 bases, and 14 bases separated the two germline ends. Germline CDR1 is GTSNPN and CDR2 is SVGIG (reference sequence). CDR3 protein: CAFTGQLNSPLHF. The CDR3, as DNA: TGTGCCTTCACCGGACAGCTGAATTCACCCCTCCACTTT.

V usage is TRBV27 and J usage is TRBJ1-2, with 7 bases identical to TRBD1. CDR1 and CDR2 (germline): MNHEY, SMNVEV (reference sequence). V dropped 2 bases and J dropped 8; count of bases not matched to a gene: 11. There are 15 residues in the CDR3. The CDR3: CASSLNPTGSDGYTF. CDR3 bases: TGTGCCAGCAGTTTAAATCCGACAGGGAGCGACGGCTACACCTTC.

This chain joins TRBV28 and TRBJ2-3; perhaps TRBD2 as D (6 bases). The CDR3 runs to 15 residues. Between the trimmed V and J ends, which lost 5 bases and 2 bases, there was a span of 14 bases. CDR1 is MDHEN, CDR2 SYDVKM, per germline. The CDR3 DNA follows: TGTGCCAGCAGTGACCCGGACTACCTCACAGATACGCAGTATTTT. Protein: CASSDPDYLTDTQYF.

This sequence joins TRBV19 and TRBJ1-5; 8 bases align to TRBD1. Looked up from germline, CDR1 is LNHDA and CDR2 is SQIVND (reference sequence). This CDR3 is built from 14 residues. V dropped 9 bases and J dropped 5; count of bases not matched to a gene: 9. In nucleotides, the CDR3 is TGTGCCAGCTGGATCAGGGGGCACGATCAGCCCCAGCATTTT. Translating it yields CASWIRGHDQPQHF. The variable domain in full, completed from reference TRBV19 and TRBJ1-5, reads DGGITQSPKYLFRKEGQNVTLSCEQNLNHDAMYWYRQDPGQGLRLIYYSQIVNDFQKGDIAEGYSVSREKKESFPLTVTSAQKNPTAFYLCASWIRGHDQPQHFGDGTRLSIL.

This clone was recorded only once. The chain is built from TRBV7-2 and TRBJ1-2; 8 bases align to TRBD1. Germline V gene data show CDR1 as SGHTA and CDR2 as FQGNSA. V gave up 1 base and J gave up 8 bases; unmatched junction bases: 9. This CDR3 region has 15 residues. The CDR3 is CASSLVWQGAGGYTF. The CDR3 DNA follows: TGTGCCAGCAGCTTAGTCTGGCAGGGGGCGGGAGGCTACACCTTC.

This clone has only a few counts. The rearrangement links TRBV15 to TRBJ2-7; D might be TRBD1 (6 bases). Deletions cut 2 bases from V and 3 bases from J, with 11 bases between. Germline V gives CDR1 LNHNV, CDR2 YYDKDF (reference sequence). The CDR3 length is 14 residues. The CDR3 loop reads CATSRSQGFYEQYF. CDR3 DNA: TGTGCCACCAGCAGATCCCAGGGGTTCTACGAGCAGTACTTC.

The chain has TRBV5-1 and TRBJ2-5, with D possibly TRBD1 on 6 matching bases. The CDR3 loop spans 14 amino acids. CDR1 is SGHRS, CDR2 YFSETQ, per germline. V was trimmed by 2 bases and J by 2 bases, leaving 10 bases between them. CDR3 coding DNA: TGCGCCAGCAGCTTTGGGCAGGGGCAAGAGACCCAGTACTTC. This encodes CASSFGQGQETQYF.

The rearrangement joins TRBV5-6 to TRBJ1-2; D unresolved. Looked up from germline, CDR1 is SGHDT and CDR2 is YYEEEE. The CDR3 length is 13 residues. Between the trimmed V and J ends, which lost 4 bases and 3 bases, there was a span of 10 bases. CDR3 DNA sequence: TGTGCCAGCAGCCCGCGCACCCACTATGGCTACACCTTC. The encoded protein is CASSPRTHYGYTF. Together with reference TRBV5-6 and TRBJ1-2, the CDR3 gives the full variable domain: DAGVTQSPTHLIKTRGQQVTLRCSPKSGHDTVSWYQQALGQGPQFIFQYYEEEERQRGNFPDRFSGHQFPNYSSELNVNALLLGDSALYLCASSPRTHYGYTFGSGTRLTVV.

The rearrangement joins TRBV5-6 to TRBJ1-5, with D hard to call. Germline CDR1 is SGHDT and CDR2 is YYEEEE. CDR3 size: 16 residues. Trimming took 0 bases from V and 0 from J, leaving 10 bases between them. The CDR3 region is CASSLAGFFSNQPQHF. The CDR3 DNA is TGTGCCAGCAGCTTGGCCGGTTTCTTTAGCAATCAGCCCCAGCATTTT.

This clone has just one count. The chain has TRBV7-9 and TRBJ2-2, with TRBD2 matching over 9 bases. The CDR3 runs to 18 residues. The junction had 15 bases not matched to a gene; V was cut back by 7 bases and J by 3 bases. Germline loops: CDR1 SEHNR, CDR2 FQNEAQ (reference sequence). CDR3 DNA sequence: TGTGCCAGCACCCCTGCGGGCGGGAGGGCCGGAGACACCGGGGAGCTGTTTTTT. Its protein product is CASTPAGGRAGDTGELFF.

This sequence joins TRBV9 and TRBJ2-7; TRBD1 matches 8 bases. The V gene's germline CDR1 is SGDLS and CDR2 YYNGEE. The V segment lost 3 bases and the J segment 3 bases; nucleotides outside the gene matches: 11. The CDR3 totals 16 residues. CDR3 amino acids: CASSAIRRDRYYEQYF. DNA for the CDR3: TGTGCCAGCAGCGCCATCCGGAGGGACAGGTACTACGAGCAGTACTTC.

The V call is TRBV6-6, the J call TRBJ2-7; 10 nucleotides align to TRBD2. This CDR3 is 15 amino acids long. V lost 3 bases to trimming and J lost 4 bases; unmatched junction nucleotides: 6. Germline CDR1 and CDR2: MNHNY and SVGAGI (reference sequence). The CDR3 sequence is CASSYASSGSYEQYF. In nucleotides, the CDR3 is TGTGCCAGCAGTTATGCGTCTAGCGGGAGTTACGAGCAGTACTTC.

In this sample, this clone turned up a few times. The chain joins TRBV5-1 to TRBJ1-2; D is unresolved. Per the germline V gene, CDR1 is SGHRS and CDR2 is YFSETQ. The CDR3 is 15 residues long. Trimming pared 0 bases from V and 2 bases from J, leaving 11 bases between. The chain's CDR3 is CASSLAVPRNYGYTF. The CDR3, as DNA: TGCGCCAGCAGCTTGGCCGTACCGAGAAACTATGGCTACACCTTC.

The V and J genes are TRBV19 and TRBJ1-1; perhaps TRBD1 as D (5 bases). Looked up from germline, CDR1 is LNHDA and CDR2 is SQIVND (reference sequence). V was clipped by 2 bases and J by 4 bases, with 11 bases between them. This CDR3 is 14 amino acids long. The CDR3 DNA follows: TGTGCCAGTAGTATACAGGGTCGGGTCACTGAAGCTTTCTTT. Its translation: CASSIQGRVTEAFF.